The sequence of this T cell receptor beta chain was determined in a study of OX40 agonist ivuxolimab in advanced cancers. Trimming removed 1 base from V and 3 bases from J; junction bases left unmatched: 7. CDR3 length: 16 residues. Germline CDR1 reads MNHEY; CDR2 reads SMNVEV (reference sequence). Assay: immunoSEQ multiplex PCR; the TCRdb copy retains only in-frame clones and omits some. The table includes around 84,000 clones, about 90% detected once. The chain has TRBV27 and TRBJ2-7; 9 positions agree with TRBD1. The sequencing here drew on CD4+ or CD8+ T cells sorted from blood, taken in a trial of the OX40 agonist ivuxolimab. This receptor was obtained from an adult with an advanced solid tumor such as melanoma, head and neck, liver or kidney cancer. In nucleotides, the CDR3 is TGTGCCAGCAGTTTATGGGGACAGGGCGGAGTCTACGAGCAGTACTTC. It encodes CASSLWGQGGVYEQYF.